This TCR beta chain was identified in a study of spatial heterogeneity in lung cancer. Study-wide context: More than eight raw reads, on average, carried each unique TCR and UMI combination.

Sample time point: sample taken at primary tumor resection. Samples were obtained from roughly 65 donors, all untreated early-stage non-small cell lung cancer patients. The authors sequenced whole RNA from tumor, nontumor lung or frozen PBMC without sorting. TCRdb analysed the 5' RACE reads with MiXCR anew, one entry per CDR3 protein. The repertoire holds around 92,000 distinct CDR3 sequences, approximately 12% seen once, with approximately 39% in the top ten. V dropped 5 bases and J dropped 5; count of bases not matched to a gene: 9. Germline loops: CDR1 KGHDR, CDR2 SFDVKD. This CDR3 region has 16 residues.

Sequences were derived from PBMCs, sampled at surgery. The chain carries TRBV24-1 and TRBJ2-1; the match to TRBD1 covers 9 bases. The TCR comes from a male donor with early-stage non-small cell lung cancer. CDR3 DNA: TGTGCCACCAGTGCCGCAACAGGGGGCGCGGACAATGAGCAGTTCTTC. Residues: CATSAATGGADNEQFF.